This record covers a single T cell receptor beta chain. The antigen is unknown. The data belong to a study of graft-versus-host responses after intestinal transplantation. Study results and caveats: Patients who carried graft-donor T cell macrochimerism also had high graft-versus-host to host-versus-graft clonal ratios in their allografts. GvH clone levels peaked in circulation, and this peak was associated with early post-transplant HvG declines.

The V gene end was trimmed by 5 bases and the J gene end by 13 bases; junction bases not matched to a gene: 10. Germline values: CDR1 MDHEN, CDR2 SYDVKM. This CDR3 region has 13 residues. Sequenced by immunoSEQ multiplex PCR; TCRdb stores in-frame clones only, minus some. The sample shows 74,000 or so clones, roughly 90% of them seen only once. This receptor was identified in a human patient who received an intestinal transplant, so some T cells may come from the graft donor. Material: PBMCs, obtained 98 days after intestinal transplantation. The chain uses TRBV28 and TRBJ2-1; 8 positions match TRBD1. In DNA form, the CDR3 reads TGTGCCAGCAGTAACTCCAGGGCAGGGGGCCAGTTCTTC. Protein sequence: CASSNSRAGGQFF.